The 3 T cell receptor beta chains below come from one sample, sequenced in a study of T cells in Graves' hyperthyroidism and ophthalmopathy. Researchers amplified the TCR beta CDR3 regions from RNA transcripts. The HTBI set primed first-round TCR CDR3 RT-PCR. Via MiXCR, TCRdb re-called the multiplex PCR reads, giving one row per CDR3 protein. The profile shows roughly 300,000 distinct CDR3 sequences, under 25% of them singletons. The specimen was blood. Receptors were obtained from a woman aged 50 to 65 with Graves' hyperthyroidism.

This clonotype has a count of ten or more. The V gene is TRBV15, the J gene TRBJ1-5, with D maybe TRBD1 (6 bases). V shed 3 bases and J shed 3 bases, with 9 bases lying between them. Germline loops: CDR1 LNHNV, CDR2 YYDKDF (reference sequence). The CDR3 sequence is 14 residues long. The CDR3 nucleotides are TGTGCCACCAGCAGTGACAGGATCAATCAGCCCCAGCATTTT. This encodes CATSSDRINQPQHF.

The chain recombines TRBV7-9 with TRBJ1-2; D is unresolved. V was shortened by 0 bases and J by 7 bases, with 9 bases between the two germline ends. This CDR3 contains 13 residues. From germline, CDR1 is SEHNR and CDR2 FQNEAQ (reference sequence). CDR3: CASSLAGAVGYTF. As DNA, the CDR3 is TGTGCCAGCAGCTTAGCGGGAGCGGTTGGCTACACCTTC.

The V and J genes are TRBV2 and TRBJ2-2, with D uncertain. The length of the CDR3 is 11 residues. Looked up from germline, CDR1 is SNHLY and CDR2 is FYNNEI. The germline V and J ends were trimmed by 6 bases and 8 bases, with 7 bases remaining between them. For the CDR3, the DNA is TGTGCCAGCAGCTTACATGGGGAGCTGTTTTTT. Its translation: CASSLHGELFF. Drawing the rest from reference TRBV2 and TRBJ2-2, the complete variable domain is EPEVTQTPSHQVTQMGQEVILRCVPISNHLYFYWYRQILGQKVEFLVSFYNNEISEKSEIFDDQFSVERPDGSNFTLKIRSTKLEDSAMYFCASSLHGELFFGEGSRLTVL.